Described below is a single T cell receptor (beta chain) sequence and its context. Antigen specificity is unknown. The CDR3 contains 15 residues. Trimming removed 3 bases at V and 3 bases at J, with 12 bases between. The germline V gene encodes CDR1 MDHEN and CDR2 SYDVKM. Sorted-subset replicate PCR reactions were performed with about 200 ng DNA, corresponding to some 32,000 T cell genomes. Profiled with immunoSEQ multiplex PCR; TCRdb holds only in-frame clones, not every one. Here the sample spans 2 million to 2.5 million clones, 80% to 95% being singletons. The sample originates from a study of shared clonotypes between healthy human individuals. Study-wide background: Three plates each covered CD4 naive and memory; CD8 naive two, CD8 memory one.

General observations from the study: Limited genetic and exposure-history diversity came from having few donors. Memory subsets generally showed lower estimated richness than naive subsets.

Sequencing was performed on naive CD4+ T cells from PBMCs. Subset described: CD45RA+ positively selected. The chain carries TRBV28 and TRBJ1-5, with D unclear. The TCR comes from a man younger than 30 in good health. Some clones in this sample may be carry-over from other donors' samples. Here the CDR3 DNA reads TGTGCCAGCAGTTTGTTTCCCCTAGACAATCAGCCCCAGCATTTT. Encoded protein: CASSLFPLDNQPQHF.